The clone carrying this T cell receptor beta chain was seen a few times. Method: immunoSEQ multiplex PCR; TCRdb's copy keeps in-frame clones and lacks some. Here the sample spans about 170,000 clones, 85% to 90% being singletons. The CDR3 totals 14 residues. The V segment lost 4 bases and the J segment 3 bases; nucleotides outside the gene matches: 6. The V gene's germline CDR1 is SGHRS and CDR2 YFSETQ. The data are from a study of blood T cell repertoires in COVID-19. This sequence was found in a woman older than 75 in a cohort sampled during active or convalescent COVID-19. The chain has TRBV5-1 and TRBJ1-2; the match to TRBD1 covers 7 bases. Input material: peripheral blood. The CDR3 coding sequence is TGCGCCAGCAGCCTGGGACAGACGGACTATGGCTACACCTTC. It codes for CASSLGQTDYGYTF.